This T cell receptor (beta chain) derives from a study of patients and donors after allogeneic stem cell transplantation (dated by TCRdb to 2018 to 2020). V and J are truncated by 5 bases and 9 bases respectively, leaving an intervening sequence of 14 bases. The CDR3 contains 13 residues, cysteine and phenylalanine counted. Of all the DNA, just the CDR3 is kept, 39 bases in frame from base 1. The sample holds many counts of this clonotype. Its recognized antigen is unknown. Base qualities are not at hand, and no much larger clone is one base apart. Libraries were made using RT-PCR. Sequencing relied on a NextSeq 550. TCRdb passed the public sequencing reads through fastp at Q25 and MiXCR, retaining productive beta sequences. Rows with a matching CDR3 protein are joined into one entry that keeps the most common DNA and genes. The sample table shows roughly 940,000 distinct CDR3 sequences, and roughly 18% are seen once. Roughly 6% of the sample is held by the ten biggest clonotypes.

The chain employs TRBV12-3 or TRBV12-4 and TRBJ2-1, and perhaps TRBD2 as D gene, on 6 matching bases. The receptor comes from a human donor who was either an allogeneic HSCT recipient or a stem cell or donor lymphocyte infusion donor (not recorded which). It is not recorded whose cells these are; they may come from a transplant donor. The sequenced sample consisted of blood, either unsorted or a sorted T cell fraction (not recorded which). The nucleotide sequence reads as follows: TGTGCCAGCAGTGCCTCACTCGGGGGTGAGCAGTTCTTC. The encoded protein is CASSASLGGEQFF.